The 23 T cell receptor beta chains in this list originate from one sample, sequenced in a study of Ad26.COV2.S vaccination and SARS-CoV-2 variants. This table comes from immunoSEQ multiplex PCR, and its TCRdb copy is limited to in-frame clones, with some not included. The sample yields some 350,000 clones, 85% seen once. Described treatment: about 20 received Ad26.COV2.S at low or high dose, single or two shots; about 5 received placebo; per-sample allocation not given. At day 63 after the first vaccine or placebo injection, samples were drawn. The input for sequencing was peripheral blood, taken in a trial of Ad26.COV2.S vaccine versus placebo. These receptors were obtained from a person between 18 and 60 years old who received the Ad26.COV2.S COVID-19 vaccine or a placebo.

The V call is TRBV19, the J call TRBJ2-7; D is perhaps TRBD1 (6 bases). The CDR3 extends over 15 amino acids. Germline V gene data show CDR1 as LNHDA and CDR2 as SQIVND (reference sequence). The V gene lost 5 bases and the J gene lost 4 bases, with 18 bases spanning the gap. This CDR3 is CASSLSGQRRYEQYF. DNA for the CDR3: TGTGCCAGTAGTTTGTCCGGACAGAGGAGGTACGAGCAGTACTTC.

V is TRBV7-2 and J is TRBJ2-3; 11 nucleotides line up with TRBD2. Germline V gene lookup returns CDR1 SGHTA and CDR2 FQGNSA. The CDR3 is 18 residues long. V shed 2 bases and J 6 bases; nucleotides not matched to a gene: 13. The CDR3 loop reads CASSLSGASGGSKDTQYF. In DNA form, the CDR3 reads TGTGCCAGCAGCTTAAGTGGGGCTAGCGGGGGGAGTAAGGATACGCAGTATTTT.

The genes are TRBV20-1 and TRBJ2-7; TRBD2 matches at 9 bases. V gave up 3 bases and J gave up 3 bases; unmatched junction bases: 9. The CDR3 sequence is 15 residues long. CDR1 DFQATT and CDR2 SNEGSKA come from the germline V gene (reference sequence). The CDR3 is CSASETSGGIYEQYF. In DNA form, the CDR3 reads TGCAGTGCTAGTGAGACTAGCGGAGGAATCTACGAGCAGTACTTC.

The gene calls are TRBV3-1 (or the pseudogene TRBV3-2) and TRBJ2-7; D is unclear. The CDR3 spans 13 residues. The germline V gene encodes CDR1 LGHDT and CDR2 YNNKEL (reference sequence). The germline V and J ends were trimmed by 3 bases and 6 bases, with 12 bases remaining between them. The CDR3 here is CASSQALPGEQYF. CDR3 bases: TGTGCCAGCAGCCAGGCCCTCCCGGGCGAGCAGTACTTC.

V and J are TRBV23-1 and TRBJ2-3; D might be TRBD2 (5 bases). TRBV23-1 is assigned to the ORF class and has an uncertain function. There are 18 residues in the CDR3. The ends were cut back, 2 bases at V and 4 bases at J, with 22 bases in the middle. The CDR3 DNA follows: TGCGCCAGCAGTCAACCACCGACTAACCGGGATGAGGCAGATACGCAGTATTTT. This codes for CASSQPPTNRDEADTQYF.

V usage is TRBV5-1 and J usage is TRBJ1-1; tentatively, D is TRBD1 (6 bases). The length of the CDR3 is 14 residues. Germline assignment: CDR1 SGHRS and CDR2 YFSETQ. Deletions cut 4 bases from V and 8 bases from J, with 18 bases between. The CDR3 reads CASSQQGRPQEAFF. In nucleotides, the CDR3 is TGCGCCAGCAGCCAACAGGGACGGCCCCAAGAAGCTTTCTTT.

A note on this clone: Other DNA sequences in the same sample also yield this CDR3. The CDR3, as DNA: TGCGCCAGCAGCTTGGGAACAAACACCGGGGAGCTGTTTTTT. Residues: CASSLGTNTGELFF. The rearrangement joins TRBV5-1 to TRBJ2-2; no clear D. Germline V gene lookup returns CDR1 SGHRS and CDR2 YFSETQ. This CDR3 contains 14 residues. Trimming left V 0 bases short and J 2 bases short, with 5 bases between.

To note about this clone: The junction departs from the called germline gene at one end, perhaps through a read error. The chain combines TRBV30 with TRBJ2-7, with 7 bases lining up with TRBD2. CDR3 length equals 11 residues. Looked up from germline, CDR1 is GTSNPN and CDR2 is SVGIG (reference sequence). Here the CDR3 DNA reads TGTGCCTGGAGTGAAGGAGGCGGGAGTTCGTTC. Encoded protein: CAWSEGGGSSF.

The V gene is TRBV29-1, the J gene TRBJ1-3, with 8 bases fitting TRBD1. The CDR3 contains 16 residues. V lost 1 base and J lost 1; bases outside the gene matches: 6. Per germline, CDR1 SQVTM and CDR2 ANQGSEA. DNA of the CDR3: TGCAGCGTTGAAGGGGAAGGACAGGGATCTGGAAACACCATATATTTT. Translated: CSVEGEGQGSGNTIYF.

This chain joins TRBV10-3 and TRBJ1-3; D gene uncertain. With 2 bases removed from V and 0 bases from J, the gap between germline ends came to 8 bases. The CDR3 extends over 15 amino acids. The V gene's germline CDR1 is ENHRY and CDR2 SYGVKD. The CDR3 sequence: CAISEATYSGNTIYF. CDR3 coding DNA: TGTGCCATCAGTGAGGCCACTTACTCTGGAAACACCATATATTTT.

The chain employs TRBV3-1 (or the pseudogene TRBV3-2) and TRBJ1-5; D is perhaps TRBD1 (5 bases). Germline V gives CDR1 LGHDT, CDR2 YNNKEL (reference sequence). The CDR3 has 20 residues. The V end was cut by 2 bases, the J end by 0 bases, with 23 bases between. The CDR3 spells CASSQKTGGTLYYSNQPQHF. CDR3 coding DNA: TGTGCCAGCAGCCAAAAAACGGGCGGGACTCTATATTATAGCAATCAGCCCCAGCATTTT.

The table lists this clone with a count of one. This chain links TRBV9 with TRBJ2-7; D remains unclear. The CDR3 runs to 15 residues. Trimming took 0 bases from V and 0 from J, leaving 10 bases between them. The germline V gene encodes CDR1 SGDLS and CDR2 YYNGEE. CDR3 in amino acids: CASSVAPQNSYEQYF. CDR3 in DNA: TGTGCCAGCAGCGTAGCGCCCCAGAACTCCTACGAGCAGTACTTC.

The CDR3 sequence is CASSLSVAGTGGSPLHF. CDR3 nucleotides: TGTGCCAGCAGCTTATCCGTGGCTGGGACAGGGGGTTCACCCCTCCACTTT. The rearrangement links TRBV5-4 to TRBJ1-6; the match to TRBD1 covers 11 bases. CDR1 and CDR2 (germline): SGHNT, YYREEE (reference sequence). The CDR3 spans 17 residues. V lost 2 bases to trimming and J lost 9 bases; unmatched junction nucleotides: 10.

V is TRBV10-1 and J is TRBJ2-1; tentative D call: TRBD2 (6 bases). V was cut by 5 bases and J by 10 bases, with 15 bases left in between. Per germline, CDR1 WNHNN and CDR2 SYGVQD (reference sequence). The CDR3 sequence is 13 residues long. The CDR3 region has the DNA TGCGCCAGCAGTCCCTCGGGAGCGTCCGAGCAGTTCTTC. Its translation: CASSPSGASEQFF.

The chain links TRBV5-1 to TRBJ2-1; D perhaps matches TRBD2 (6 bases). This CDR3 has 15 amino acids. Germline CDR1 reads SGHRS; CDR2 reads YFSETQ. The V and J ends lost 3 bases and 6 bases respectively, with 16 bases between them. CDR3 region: CASSYGGARLNEQFF. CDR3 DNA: TGCGCCAGCAGCTACGGGGGAGCAAGACTCAATGAGCAGTTCTTC. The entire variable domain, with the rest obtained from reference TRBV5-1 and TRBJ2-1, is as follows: KAGVTQTPRYLIKTRGQQVTLSCSPISGHRSVSWYQQTPGQGLQFLFEYFSETQRNKGNFPGRFSGRQFSNSRSEMNVSTLELGDSALYLCASSYGGARLNEQFFGPGTRLTVL.

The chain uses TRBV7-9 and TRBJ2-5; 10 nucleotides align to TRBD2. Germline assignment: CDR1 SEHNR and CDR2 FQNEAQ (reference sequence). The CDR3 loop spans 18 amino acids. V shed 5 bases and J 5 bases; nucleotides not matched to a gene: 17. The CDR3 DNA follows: TGTGCCAGCAGCCCCAAGTTCAGGCTAGCGGGAGTTGGGGAGACCCAGTACTTC. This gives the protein CASSPKFRLAGVGETQYF. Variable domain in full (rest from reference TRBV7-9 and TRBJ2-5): DTGVSQNPRHKITKRGQNVTFRCDPISEHNRLYWYRQTLGQGPEFLTYFQNEAQLEKSRLLSDRFSAERPKGSFSTLEIQRTEQGDSAMYLCASSPKFRLAGVGETQYFGPGTRLLVL.

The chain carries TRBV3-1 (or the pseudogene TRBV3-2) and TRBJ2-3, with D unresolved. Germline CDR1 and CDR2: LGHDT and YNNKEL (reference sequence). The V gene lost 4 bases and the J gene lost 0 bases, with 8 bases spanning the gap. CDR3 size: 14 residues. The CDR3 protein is CASSRRRSTDTQYF. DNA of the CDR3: TGTGCCAGCAGCCGACGCCGCAGCACAGATACGCAGTATTTT.

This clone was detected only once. For the CDR3, the DNA is TGTGCCAGCAGCTTAGTAGGGACAGAGTTGCAAGAGACCCAGTACTTC. It is translated as CASSLVGTELQETQYF. The genes are TRBV7-2 and TRBJ2-5, with 7 bases lining up with TRBD1. The CDR3 contains 16 residues. J lost 2 bases, V lost 1 base, and 7 bases had no gene match. From germline, CDR1 is SGHTA and CDR2 FQGNSA.

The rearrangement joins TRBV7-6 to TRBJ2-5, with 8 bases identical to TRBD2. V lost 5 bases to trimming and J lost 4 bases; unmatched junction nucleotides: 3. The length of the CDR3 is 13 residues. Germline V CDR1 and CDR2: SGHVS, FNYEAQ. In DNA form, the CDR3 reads TGTGCCAGCAGCCGGGAGGGGCGAGAGACCCAGTACTTC. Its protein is CASSREGRETQYF.

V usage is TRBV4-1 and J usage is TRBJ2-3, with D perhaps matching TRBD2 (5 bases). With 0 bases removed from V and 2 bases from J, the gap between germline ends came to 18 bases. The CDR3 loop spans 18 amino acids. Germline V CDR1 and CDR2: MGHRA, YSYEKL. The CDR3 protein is CASSQDDVGEFYTDTQYF. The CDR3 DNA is TGCGCCAGCAGCCAAGATGACGTTGGGGAGTTCTACACAGATACGCAGTATTTT.

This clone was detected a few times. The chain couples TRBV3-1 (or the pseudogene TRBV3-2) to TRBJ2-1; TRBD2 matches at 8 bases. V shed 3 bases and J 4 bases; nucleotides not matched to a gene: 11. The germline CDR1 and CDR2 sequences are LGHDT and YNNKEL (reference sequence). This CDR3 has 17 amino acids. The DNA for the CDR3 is TGTGCCAGCAGCCAGGCGGGAGCGGGGGTGACATACAATGAGCAGTTCTTC. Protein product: CASSQAGAGVTYNEQFF.

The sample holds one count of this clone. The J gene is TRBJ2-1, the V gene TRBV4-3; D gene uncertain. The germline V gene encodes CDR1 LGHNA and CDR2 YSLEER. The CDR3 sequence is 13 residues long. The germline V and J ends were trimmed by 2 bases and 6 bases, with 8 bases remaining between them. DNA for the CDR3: TGCGCCAGCAGCCAACGAACCAGCAATGAGCAGTTCTTC. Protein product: CASSQRTSNEQFF.

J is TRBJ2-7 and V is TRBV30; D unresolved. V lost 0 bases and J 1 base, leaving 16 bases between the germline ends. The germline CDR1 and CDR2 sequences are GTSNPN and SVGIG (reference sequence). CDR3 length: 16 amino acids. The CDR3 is CAWSVRSSLSSYEQYF. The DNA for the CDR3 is TGTGCCTGGAGTGTACGCTCGTCACTATCTTCCTACGAGCAGTACTTC.